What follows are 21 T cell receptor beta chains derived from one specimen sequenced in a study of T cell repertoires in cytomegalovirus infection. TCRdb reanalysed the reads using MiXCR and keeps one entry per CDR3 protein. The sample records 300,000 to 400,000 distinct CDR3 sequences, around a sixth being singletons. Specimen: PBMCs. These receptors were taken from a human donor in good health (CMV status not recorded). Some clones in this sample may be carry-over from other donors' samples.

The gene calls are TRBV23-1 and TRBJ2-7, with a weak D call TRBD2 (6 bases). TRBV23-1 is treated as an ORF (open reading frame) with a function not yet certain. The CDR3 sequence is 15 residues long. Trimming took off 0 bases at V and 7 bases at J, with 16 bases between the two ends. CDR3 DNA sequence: TGCGCCAGCAGTCAATCAGGGACTCCCTACGAGGAGCAGTACTTC. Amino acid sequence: CASSQSGTPYEEQYF.

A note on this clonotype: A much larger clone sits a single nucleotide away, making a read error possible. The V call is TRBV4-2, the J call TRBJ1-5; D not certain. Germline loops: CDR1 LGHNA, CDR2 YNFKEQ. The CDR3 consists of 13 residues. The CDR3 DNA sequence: TGTGCCAGCGGCCAAGACAAGGGTCAGCCCCAGCATTTT. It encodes CASGQDKGQPQHF.

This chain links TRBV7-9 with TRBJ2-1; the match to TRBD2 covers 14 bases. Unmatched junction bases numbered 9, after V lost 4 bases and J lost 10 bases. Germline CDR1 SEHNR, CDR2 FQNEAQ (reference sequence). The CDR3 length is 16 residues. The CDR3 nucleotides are TGTGCCAGCAGCTCGACTAGCGGGAGGGACCCCACCGAGCAGTTCTTC. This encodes CASSSTSGRDPTEQFF.

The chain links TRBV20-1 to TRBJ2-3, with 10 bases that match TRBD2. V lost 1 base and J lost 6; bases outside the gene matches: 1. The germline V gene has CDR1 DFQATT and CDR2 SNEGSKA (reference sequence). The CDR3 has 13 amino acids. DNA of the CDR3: TGCAGTGCTAGAGTAGCGGGAGGTGATACGCAGTATTTT. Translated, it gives CSARVAGGDTQYF.

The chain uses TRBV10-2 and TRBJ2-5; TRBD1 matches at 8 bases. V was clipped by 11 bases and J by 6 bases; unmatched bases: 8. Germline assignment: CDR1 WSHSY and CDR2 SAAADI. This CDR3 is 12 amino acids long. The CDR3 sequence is CASGQGSKTQYF. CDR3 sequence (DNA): TGCGCCTCCGGACAGGGTTCGAAGACCCAGTACTTC.

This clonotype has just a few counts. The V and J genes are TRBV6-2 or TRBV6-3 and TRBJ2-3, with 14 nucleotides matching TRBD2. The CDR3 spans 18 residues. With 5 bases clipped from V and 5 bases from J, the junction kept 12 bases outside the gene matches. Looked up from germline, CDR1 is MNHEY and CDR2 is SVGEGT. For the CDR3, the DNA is TGTGCCAGCAGTCCTCGACTAGCGGGAGGGCCGAGCTTAGATACGCAGTATTTT. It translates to CASSPRLAGGPSLDTQYF.

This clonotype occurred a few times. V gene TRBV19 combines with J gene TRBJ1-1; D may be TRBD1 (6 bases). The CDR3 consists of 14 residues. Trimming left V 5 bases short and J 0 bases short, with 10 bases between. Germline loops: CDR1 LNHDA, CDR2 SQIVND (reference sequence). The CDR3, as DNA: TGTGCCAGTAGTCGACGGGACATGAACACTGAAGCTTTCTTT. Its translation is CASSRRDMNTEAFF.

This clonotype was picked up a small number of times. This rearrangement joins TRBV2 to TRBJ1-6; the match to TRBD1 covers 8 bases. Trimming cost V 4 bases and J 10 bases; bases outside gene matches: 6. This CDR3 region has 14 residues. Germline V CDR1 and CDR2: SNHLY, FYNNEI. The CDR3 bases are TGTGCCAGCAGTGGAGGCAGGGGGCCGTCACCCCTCCACTTT. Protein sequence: CASSGGRGPSPLHF. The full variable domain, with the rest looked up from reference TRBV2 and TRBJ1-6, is EPEVTQTPSHQVTQMGQEVILRCVPISNHLYFYWYRQILGQKVEFLVSFYNNEISEKSEIFDDQFSVERPDGSNFTLKIRSTKLEDSAMYFCASSGGRGPSPLHFGNGTRLTVT.

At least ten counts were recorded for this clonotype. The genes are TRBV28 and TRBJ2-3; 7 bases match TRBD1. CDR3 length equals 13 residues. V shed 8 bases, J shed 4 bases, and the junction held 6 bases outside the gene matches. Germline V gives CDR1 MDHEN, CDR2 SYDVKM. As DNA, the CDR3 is TGTGCCAGCGGGCGACAGGGCCCAGATACGCAGTATTTT. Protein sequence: CASGRQGPDTQYF.

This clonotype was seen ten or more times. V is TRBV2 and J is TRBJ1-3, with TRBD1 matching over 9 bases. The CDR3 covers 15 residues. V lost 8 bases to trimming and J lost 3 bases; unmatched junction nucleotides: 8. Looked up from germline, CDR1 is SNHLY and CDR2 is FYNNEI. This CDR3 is CASSGTGPNGNTIYF. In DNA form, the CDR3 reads TGTGCCAGCTCAGGGACAGGGCCAAATGGAAACACCATATATTTT.

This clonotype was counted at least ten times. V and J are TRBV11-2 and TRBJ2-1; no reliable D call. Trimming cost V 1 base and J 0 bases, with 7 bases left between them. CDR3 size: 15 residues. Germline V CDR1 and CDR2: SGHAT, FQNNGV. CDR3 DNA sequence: TGTGCCAGCAGCTTAGGAACCTACTCCTACAATGAGCAGTTCTTC. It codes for CASSLGTYSYNEQFF.

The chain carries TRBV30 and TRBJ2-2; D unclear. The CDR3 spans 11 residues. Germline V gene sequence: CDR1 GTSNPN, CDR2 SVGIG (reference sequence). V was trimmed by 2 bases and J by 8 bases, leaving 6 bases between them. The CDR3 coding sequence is TGTGCCTGGAGTCCAAGGGGGGAGCTGTTTTTT. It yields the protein CAWSPRGELFF.

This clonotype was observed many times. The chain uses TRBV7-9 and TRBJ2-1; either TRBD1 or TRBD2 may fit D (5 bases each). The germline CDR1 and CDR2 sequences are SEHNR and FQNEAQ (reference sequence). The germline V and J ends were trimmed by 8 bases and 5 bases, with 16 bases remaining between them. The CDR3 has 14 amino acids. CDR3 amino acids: CASRQGDGDNEQFF. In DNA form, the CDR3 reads TGTGCCAGCCGCCAAGGGGACGGAGACAATGAGCAGTTCTTC.

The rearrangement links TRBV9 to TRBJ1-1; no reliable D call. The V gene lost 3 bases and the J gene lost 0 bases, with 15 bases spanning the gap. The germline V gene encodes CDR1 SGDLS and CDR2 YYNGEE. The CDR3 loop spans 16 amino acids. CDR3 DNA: TGTGCCAGCAGCGCGAACCTAGACACCTTGAACACTGAAGCTTTCTTT. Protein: CASSANLDTLNTEAFF.

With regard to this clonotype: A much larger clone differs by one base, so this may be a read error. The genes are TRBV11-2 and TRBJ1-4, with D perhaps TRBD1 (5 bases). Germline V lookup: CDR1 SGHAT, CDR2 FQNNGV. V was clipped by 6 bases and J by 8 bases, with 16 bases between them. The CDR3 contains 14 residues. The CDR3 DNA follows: TGTGCCAGCAGTATAGGGATCGGGGACGAAAAACTGTTTTTT. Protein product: CASSIGIGDEKLFF.

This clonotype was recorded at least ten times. The CDR3 DNA follows: TGTGCCAGCAGCTTATCGGGGACGCCAGGGACCTACGAGCAGTACTTC. Translating gives CASSLSGTPGTYEQYF. The chain couples TRBV7-2 to TRBJ2-7; D might be TRBD1 or TRBD2, each matching 5 bases. V shed 2 bases and J shed 2 bases, with 16 bases lying between them. Per germline, CDR1 SGHTA and CDR2 FQGNSA. CDR3 length: 16 residues.

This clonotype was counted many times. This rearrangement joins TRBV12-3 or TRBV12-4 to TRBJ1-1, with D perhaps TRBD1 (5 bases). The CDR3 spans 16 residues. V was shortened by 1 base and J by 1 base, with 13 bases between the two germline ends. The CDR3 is CASSLGRGEGNTEAFF. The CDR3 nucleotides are TGTGCCAGCAGTTTAGGACGGGGGGAGGGGAACACTGAAGCTTTCTTT.

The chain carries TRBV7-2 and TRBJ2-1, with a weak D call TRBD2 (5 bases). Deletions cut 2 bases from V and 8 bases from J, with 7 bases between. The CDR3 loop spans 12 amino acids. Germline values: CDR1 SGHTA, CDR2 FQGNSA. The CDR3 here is CASSLLAHEQFF. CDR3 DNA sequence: TGTGCCAGCAGCTTACTAGCCCATGAGCAGTTCTTC.

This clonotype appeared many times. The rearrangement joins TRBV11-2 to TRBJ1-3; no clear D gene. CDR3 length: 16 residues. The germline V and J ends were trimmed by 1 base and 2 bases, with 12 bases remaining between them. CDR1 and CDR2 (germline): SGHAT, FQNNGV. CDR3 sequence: CASSLVYPRTGNTIYF. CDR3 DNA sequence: TGTGCCAGCAGCTTAGTGTATCCACGAACTGGAAACACCATATATTTT.

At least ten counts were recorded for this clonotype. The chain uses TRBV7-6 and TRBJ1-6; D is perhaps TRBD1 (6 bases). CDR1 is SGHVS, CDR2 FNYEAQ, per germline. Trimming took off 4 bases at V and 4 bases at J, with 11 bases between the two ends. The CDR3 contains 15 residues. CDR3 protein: CASSSGQKYNSPLHF. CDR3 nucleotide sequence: TGTGCCAGCAGCTCAGGACAGAAGTATAATTCACCCCTCCACTTT.

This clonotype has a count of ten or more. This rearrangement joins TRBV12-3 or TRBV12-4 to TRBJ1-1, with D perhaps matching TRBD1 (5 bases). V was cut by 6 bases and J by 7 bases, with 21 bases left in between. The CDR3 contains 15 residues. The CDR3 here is CASSPLGRQGGEAFF. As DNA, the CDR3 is TGTGCCAGCAGCCCCTTAGGGCGGCAGGGAGGTGAAGCTTTCTTT.